Shown below are 29 T cell receptor beta chains from a single sample sequenced in a study of blood T cell repertoires in COVID-19. The assay was immunoSEQ multiplex PCR, and TCRdb's table has in-frame clones only and misses some. In the table there are 65,000 to 95,000 clones, roughly nine tenths of which are singletons. The sample was peripheral blood. These receptors were taken from a man aged 50 to 60 with COVID-19, enrolled during active disease.

V usage is TRBV5-5 and J usage is TRBJ2-7; perhaps TRBD2 as D (5 bases). Germline CDR1 SGHKS, CDR2 YYEKEE (reference sequence). V lost 7 bases to trimming and J lost 4 bases, with 21 bases between them. The CDR3 totals 15 residues. In DNA, the CDR3 is TGTGCCAGCTCTCCCGGGTGGGGAGATTCGTACGAGCAGTACGTC. Residues: CASSPGWGDSYEQYV.

The genes are TRBV27 and TRBJ2-4; D is perhaps TRBD2 (5 bases). The V and J ends lost 2 bases and 0 bases respectively, with 11 bases between them. Germline V gene sequence: CDR1 MNHEY, CDR2 SMNVEV (reference sequence). The length of the CDR3 is 16 residues. DNA for the CDR3: TGTGCCAGCAGTTTAGTTGGGAGTCTAGCCAAAAACATTCAGTACTTC. It is translated as CASSLVGSLAKNIQYF.

This sequence joins TRBV2 and TRBJ2-5; TRBD1 agrees at 7 bases. The V gene's germline CDR1 is SNHLY and CDR2 FYNNEI. V trimming: 6 bases; J trimming: 3 bases; junction bases outside the gene matches: 4. The CDR3 runs 13 residues. CDR3: CASRGTVEETQYF. The CDR3 DNA sequence: TGTGCCAGCAGAGGGACAGTAGAAGAGACCCAGTACTTC.

The gene calls are TRBV30 and TRBJ2-2, with 9 positions matching TRBD2. The CDR3 loop spans 15 amino acids. The germline V gene has CDR1 GTSNPN and CDR2 SVGIG (reference sequence). V trimming: 5 bases; J trimming: 7 bases; junction bases outside the gene matches: 11. The CDR3 loop is CAWGGLATSGGELFF. The DNA of the CDR3 is TGTGCCTGGGGGGGACTAGCCACATCGGGCGGGGAGCTGTTTTTT.

V gene TRBV10-1 combines with J gene TRBJ2-2; D is possibly TRBD2 (6 bases). Trimming pared 2 bases from V and 6 bases from J, leaving 10 bases between. CDR1 and CDR2 (germline): WNHNN, SYGVQD (reference sequence). The CDR3 contains 14 residues. This CDR3 reads CASSEMTRPGELFF. The CDR3 nucleotides read TGCGCCAGCAGTGAGATGACTAGACCCGGGGAGCTGTTTTTT.

The V and J genes are TRBV5-1 and TRBJ1-1, with 7 bases identical to TRBD1. The length of the CDR3 is 15 residues. The V segment lost 2 bases and the J segment 4 bases; nucleotides outside the gene matches: 8. CDR1 and CDR2 from the germline V gene are SGHRS and YFSETQ. The CDR3 region is CASSLTGVFLTEAFF. CDR3 in DNA: TGCGCCAGCAGCTTAACAGGGGTTTTTCTCACTGAAGCTTTCTTT. Full variable domain (rest looked up from reference TRBV5-1 and TRBJ1-1): KAGVTQTPRYLIKTRGQQVTLSCSPISGHRSVSWYQQTPGQGLQFLFEYFSETQRNKGNFPGRFSGRQFSNSRSEMNVSTLELGDSALYLCASSLTGVFLTEAFFGQGTRLTVV.

This clone was counted only a few times. The genes are TRBV19 and TRBJ2-2, with D tentatively TRBD1 (5 bases). The V gene lost 7 bases and the J gene lost 5 bases, with 11 bases spanning the gap. The CDR3 spans 13 residues. Per germline, CDR1 LNHDA and CDR2 SQIVND (reference sequence). The CDR3 coding sequence is TGTGCCAGTATAAGGGGTCGTACCGGGGAGCTGTTTTTT. Encoded protein: CASIRGRTGELFF.

This clone occurred once. The V gene is TRBV7-8, the J gene TRBJ2-3; 14 bases are a match to TRBD2. V lost 5 bases to trimming and J lost 7 bases; unmatched junction nucleotides: 11. This CDR3 comprises 17 residues. The germline gives CDR1 SGHVS, CDR2 FQNEAQ. The CDR3: CASSPGTSGSGGNTQYF. The CDR3 DNA is TGTGCCAGCAGCCCTGGGACTAGCGGGAGCGGTGGGAATACGCAGTATTTT.

V and J are TRBV7-3 and TRBJ2-3; D not certain. The CDR3 contains 13 residues. V lost 2 bases and J 2 bases, leaving 5 bases between the germline ends. In germline, CDR1 is SGHTA, CDR2 FQGTGA. CDR3: CASSLQYTDTQYF. For the CDR3, the DNA is TGTGCCAGCAGCTTACAGTACACAGATACGCAGTATTTT.

This clone appeared a few times. This chain links TRBV19 with TRBJ1-3; the D gene is possibly TRBD1 (6 bases). Trimming removed 6 bases from V and 0 bases from J, with 9 bases in between. Germline CDR1 LNHDA, CDR2 SQIVND (reference sequence). There are 14 residues in the CDR3. CDR3 in DNA: TGTGCCAGTAGCAGGACAGACTCTGGAAACACCATATATTTT. This translates into CASSRTDSGNTIYF.

The chain carries TRBV7-9 and TRBJ2-3; the match to TRBD2 covers 11 bases. This CDR3 region has 15 residues. Per the germline V gene, CDR1 is SEHNR and CDR2 is FQNEAQ (reference sequence). J lost 3 bases, V lost 7 bases, and 6 bases had no gene match. The CDR3 sequence: CASIRTSGSTDTQYF. The CDR3 coding sequence is TGTGCCAGCATCCGTACTAGCGGGAGTACAGATACGCAGTATTTT. The whole variable domain, filled in from reference TRBV7-9 and TRBJ2-3, reads DTGVSQNPRHKITKRGQNVTFRCDPISEHNRLYWYRQTLGQGPEFLTYFQNEAQLEKSRLLSDRFSAERPKGSFSTLEIQRTEQGDSAMYLCASIRTSGSTDTQYFGPGTRLTVL.

V gene TRBV3-1 (or the pseudogene TRBV3-2) combines with J gene TRBJ1-1, with D unclear. Trimming removed 3 bases from V and 8 bases from J, with 10 bases in between. The CDR3 is 12 residues long. Germline CDR1 and CDR2: LGHDT and YNNKEL (reference sequence). The CDR3 DNA follows: TGTGCCAGCAGCCAGTTTCCCGGGGAAGCTTTCTTT. As protein: CASSQFPGEAFF.

V and J are TRBV29-1 and TRBJ1-4, with D maybe TRBD1 (5 bases). The CDR3 sequence is 12 residues long. V dropped 4 bases and J dropped 5 bases, with 8 bases sitting between them. CDR1 and CDR2 (germline): SQVTM, ANQGSEA. The CDR3 reads CSVASGNEKLFF. The CDR3 coding sequence is TGCAGCGTTGCGTCAGGGAATGAAAAACTGTTTTTT.

The J gene is TRBJ2-2, the V gene TRBV9; D is perhaps TRBD1 (6 bases). V was shortened by 7 bases and J by 2 bases, with 12 bases between the two germline ends. The CDR3 is made up of 14 amino acids. CDR1 and CDR2 from the germline V gene are SGDLS and YYNGEE. The CDR3 DNA reads as TGTGCCAGCGACTCCAGGGGTAACACCGGGGAGCTGTTTTTT. Encoded protein: CASDSRGNTGELFF.

As DNA, the CDR3 is TGTGCCAGCTCACCCCGGACAGGGGGCGAAAACATTCAGTACTTC. Its translation: CASSPRTGGENIQYF. The chain employs TRBV18 and TRBJ2-4; 11 bases fit TRBD1. Trimming at V came to 3 bases and at J to 5 bases, leaving 3 bases not matched to a gene. CDR1 and CDR2 from the germline V gene are KGHSH and LQKENI. This CDR3 is 15 amino acids long.

The chain links TRBV4-2 to TRBJ2-7; D remains unclear. Germline V gene data show CDR1 as LGHNA and CDR2 as YNFKEQ. The CDR3 has 14 amino acids. V was trimmed by 0 bases and J by 2 bases, leaving 8 bases between them. The CDR3 region has the DNA TGTGCCAGCAGCCAAGATTTCGGTGCCTACGAGCAGTACGTC. This codes for CASSQDFGAYEQYV.

This chain uses TRBV19 with TRBJ1-5; D may be TRBD1 (5 bases). V was trimmed by 0 bases and J by 0 bases, leaving 9 bases between them. Germline loops: CDR1 LNHDA, CDR2 SQIVND (reference sequence). The CDR3 is made up of 16 amino acids. The CDR3 here is CASSIDLGVSNQPQHF. The DNA of the CDR3 is TGTGCCAGTAGTATAGATTTAGGGGTTAGCAATCAGCCCCAGCATTTT.

The gene calls are TRBV4-1 and TRBJ2-3; 9 bases match TRBD2. J was trimmed by 1 base and V by 4 bases; bases with no gene match: 12. Germline V CDR1 and CDR2: MGHRA, YSYEKL. This CDR3 has 18 residues. CDR3 DNA: TGCGCCAGCAGCCGTCGAGTAGCGGGAGACGCGGGCACAGATACGCAGTATTTT. Translation gives CASSRRVAGDAGTDTQYF.

V gene TRBV6-1 combines with J gene TRBJ1-1; possibly TRBD1 for D (5 bases). The germline CDR1 and CDR2 sequences are MNHNS and SASEGT. V dropped 3 bases and J dropped 5 bases, with 22 bases sitting between them. This CDR3 region has 17 residues. The CDR3 region is CASSEGGRGRGWTEAFF. In nucleotides, the CDR3 is TGTGCCAGCAGTGAGGGAGGGAGAGGTCGGGGGTGGACTGAAGCTTTCTTT.

CDR3 protein: CASSGSGGAGELFF. Written as DNA, the CDR3 is TGTGCCAGCAGCGGGTCAGGGGGAGCCGGGGAGCTGTTTTTT. This sequence joins TRBV5-4 and TRBJ2-2; 7 bases match TRBD1. Germline values: CDR1 SGHNT, CDR2 YYREEE (reference sequence). The CDR3 is made up of 14 amino acids. The ends lost 4 bases at V and 6 bases at J; junction bases unmatched: 6.

The chain joins TRBV30 to TRBJ2-5, with TRBD1 identical over 7 bases. Germline loops: CDR1 GTSNPN, CDR2 SVGIG (reference sequence). Trimming cost V 3 bases and J 5 bases; bases outside gene matches: 9. This CDR3 contains 14 residues. The CDR3 loop reads CAWSPGQYMETQYF. CDR3 coding DNA: TGTGCCTGGAGCCCGGGACAGTATATGGAGACCCAGTACTTC.

The chain couples TRBV5-6 to TRBJ2-1; D perhaps matches TRBD2 (6 bases). Germline CDR1 reads SGHDT; CDR2 reads YYEEEE. V was clipped by 1 base and J by 8 bases, with 19 bases between them. The CDR3 length is 16 residues. CDR3 in amino acids: CASSLFEGGKRDEQFF. CDR3 nucleotide sequence: TGTGCCAGCAGCTTGTTTGAAGGCGGGAAAAGGGATGAGCAGTTCTTC.

This rearrangement joins TRBV19 to TRBJ1-5; D uncertain. The CDR3 spans 13 residues. From germline, CDR1 is LNHDA and CDR2 SQIVND (reference sequence). V lost 6 bases, J lost 3 bases, and 9 bases lay in between. CDR3 sequence reads: CASRRVDNQPQHF. As DNA, the CDR3 is TGTGCCAGTAGGAGAGTCGACAATCAGCCCCAGCATTTT.

This chain uses TRBV28 with TRBJ2-7, with 8 positions matching TRBD2. Germline CDR1 MDHEN, CDR2 SYDVKM. This CDR3 is built from 15 residues. V shed 6 bases and J 6 bases; nucleotides not matched to a gene: 13. CDR3: CASSWGAGGRSEQYF. The CDR3 region has the DNA TGTGCCAGCAGCTGGGGGGCGGGAGGAAGGTCCGAGCAGTACTTC.

The CDR3 sequence: CASSPLGGKNEQYF. The CDR3, as DNA: TGTGCCAGCAGTCCGCTGGGGGGAAAGAACGAGCAGTACTTC. The chain links TRBV28 to TRBJ2-7; D is perhaps TRBD2 (6 bases). The CDR3 runs to 14 residues. Germline V gene sequence: CDR1 MDHEN, CDR2 SYDVKM. The V and J ends lost 5 bases and 5 bases respectively, with 16 bases between them.

The J gene is TRBJ1-1, the V gene TRBV5-6; D remains ambiguous. Germline CDR1 and CDR2: SGHDT and YYEEEE. This CDR3 comprises 15 residues. V dropped 0 bases and J dropped 4 bases, with 13 bases sitting between them. CDR3 in DNA: TGTGCCAGCAGCTTGGTGGGAGGGTTGTTCACTGAAGCTTTCTTT. Encoded protein: CASSLVGGLFTEAFF.

The rearrangement links TRBV29-1 to TRBJ2-2; 9 bases line up with TRBD2. The CDR3 length is 14 residues. With V trimmed by 5 bases and J by 3 bases, 4 bases remained unmatched. Per the germline V gene, CDR1 is SQVTM and CDR2 is ANQGSEA. Here the CDR3 DNA reads TGCAGCGTTAGGGCGGGAGGGGACACCGGGGAGCTGTTTTTT. Amino acids: CSVRAGGDTGELFF.

The rearrangement uses TRBV30 and TRBJ1-4; the D is unclear. CDR1 is GTSNPN and CDR2 is SVGIG in the germline V gene (reference sequence). With 2 bases removed from V and 2 bases from J, the gap between germline ends came to 30 bases. The CDR3 is made up of 21 amino acids. The CDR3, as DNA: TGTGCCTGGAGTAAAACCCAGACCTTCGGAGGCCTTACCGGGACTAATGAAAAACTGTTTTTT. Translated, it gives CAWSKTQTFGGLTGTNEKLFF.

This clone has a handful of counts. The CDR3 region has the DNA TGTGCCAGCAACAGGGGGAACAATGAGCAGTTCTTC. It specifies CASNRGNNEQFF. V and J are TRBV11-2 and TRBJ2-1, with 8 bases that match TRBD1. The CDR3 length is 12 residues. The V and J ends lost 7 bases and 5 bases, in that order; junction bases with no gene match: 1. The germline gives CDR1 SGHAT, CDR2 FQNNGV. Variable domain in full (rest from reference TRBV11-2 and TRBJ2-1): EAGVAQSPRYKIIEKRQSVAFWCNPISGHATLYWYQQILGQGPKLLIQFQNNGVVDDSQLPKDRFSAERLKGVDSTLKIQPAKLEDSAVYLCASNRGNNEQFFGPGTRLTVL.